A single sample gave rise to the 9 T cell receptor beta chains below, sequenced in a study of radiotherapy plus CTLA-4 blockade in lung cancer. Sequencing used immunoSEQ multiplex PCR; TCRdb keeps in-frame clones, though not all of them. The table includes 40,000 to 50,000 clones, approximately 78% detected once. The sequenced sample was peripheral blood, obtained from a patient treated with radiotherapy plus ipilimumab. These receptors were taken from a human donor with non-small cell lung cancer who had stable disease on radiotherapy plus ipilimumab.

The chain carries TRBV18 and TRBJ2-2; 12 bases are shared with TRBD2. The CDR3 is 17 amino acids. The germline V gene encodes CDR1 KGHSH and CDR2 LQKENI. The V and J ends lost 3 bases and 4 bases, in that order; junction bases with no gene match: 6. CDR3 loop: CASSPLAGGRSTGELFF. CDR3 nucleotide sequence: TGTGCCAGCTCACCCCTAGCGGGAGGGCGGAGCACCGGGGAGCTGTTTTTT.

The genes are TRBV7-2 and TRBJ2-2, with 8 bases identical to TRBD2. There are 16 residues in the CDR3. The trim removed 5 bases at V and 6 bases at J, leaving 11 bases unmatched. The germline CDR1 and CDR2 sequences are SGHTA and FQGNSA. CDR3 nucleotide sequence: TGTGCCAGCAGCCGTCGAAGCGGGAGCGGACCCGGGGAGCTGTTTTTT. Translation gives CASSRRSGSGPGELFF.

The count of this clone is one. This sequence joins TRBV9 and TRBJ2-7, with TRBD1 matching over 8 bases. J lost 5 bases, V lost 1 base, and 2 bases had no gene match. The CDR3 runs 13 residues. The V gene's germline CDR1 is SGDLS and CDR2 YYNGEE. For the CDR3, the DNA is TGTGCCAGCAGCGTATCAGGGGGCAACGAGCAGTACTTC. It encodes CASSVSGGNEQYF.

The chain is built from TRBV29-1 and TRBJ2-2, with D uncertain. CDR3 length: 15 residues. V was clipped by 5 bases and J by 1 base, with 14 bases between them. Germline V CDR1 and CDR2: SQVTM, ANQGSEA. Here the CDR3 DNA reads TGCAGCGTTATCCCTGTTAGTGGGAACACCGGGGAGCTGTTTTTT. This encodes CSVIPVSGNTGELFF.

The rearrangement joins TRBV10-1 to TRBJ2-3; 13 bases agree with TRBD2. V trimming: 2 bases; J trimming: 5 bases; junction bases outside the gene matches: 13. Germline assignment: CDR1 WNHNN and CDR2 SYGVQD (reference sequence). The CDR3 is 19 residues long. The CDR3: CASSEGLAGVRSRGDTQYF. In DNA, the CDR3 is TGCGCCAGCAGTGAGGGACTAGCGGGAGTAAGGTCCCGGGGAGATACGCAGTATTTT.

In its sample, this clone was seen once. V gene TRBV2 combines with J gene TRBJ1-4, with a weak D call TRBD1 (6 bases). Trimming took off 5 bases at V and 1 base at J, with 14 bases between the two ends. CDR3 size: 16 residues. Germline-derived CDR1 and CDR2 are SNHLY and FYNNEI. This chain's CDR3 is CASSLRQAGTNEKLFF. DNA for the CDR3: TGTGCCAGCAGTTTAAGACAGGCGGGAACTAATGAAAAACTGTTTTTT.

The genes are TRBV10-2 and TRBJ2-3, with D perhaps matching TRBD2 (5 bases). This CDR3 comprises 16 residues. The V gene lost 6 bases and the J gene lost 0 bases, with 16 bases spanning the gap. Germline V gene data show CDR1 as WSHSY and CDR2 as SAAADI. As DNA, the CDR3 is TGCGCCAGCAGCCCCCTGGCAGCGGCTAGCACAGATACGCAGTATTTT. Translating it yields CASSPLAAASTDTQYF.

The chain's CDR3 is CASSLDEGRRNTIYF. For the CDR3, the DNA is TGTGCCAGCAGCTTGGATGAGGGGAGGCGGAACACCATATATTTT. The genes are TRBV5-4 and TRBJ1-3; tentative D call: TRBD1 (5 bases). Trimming shortened V by 0 bases and J by 7 bases, and 14 bases separated the two germline ends. The CDR3 is 15 amino acids. Germline V gene data show CDR1 as SGHNT and CDR2 as YYREEE (reference sequence).

This CDR3 reads CASSFGTGHSNYGYTF. As DNA, the CDR3 is TGTGCCAGCAGCTTTGGAACAGGGCATTCTAACTATGGCTACACCTTC. V and J are TRBV7-6 and TRBJ1-2, with D possibly being TRBD1 (6 bases). Germline values: CDR1 SGHVS, CDR2 FNYEAQ. V lost 3 bases to trimming and J lost 0 bases, with 14 bases between them. This CDR3 is built from 16 residues.